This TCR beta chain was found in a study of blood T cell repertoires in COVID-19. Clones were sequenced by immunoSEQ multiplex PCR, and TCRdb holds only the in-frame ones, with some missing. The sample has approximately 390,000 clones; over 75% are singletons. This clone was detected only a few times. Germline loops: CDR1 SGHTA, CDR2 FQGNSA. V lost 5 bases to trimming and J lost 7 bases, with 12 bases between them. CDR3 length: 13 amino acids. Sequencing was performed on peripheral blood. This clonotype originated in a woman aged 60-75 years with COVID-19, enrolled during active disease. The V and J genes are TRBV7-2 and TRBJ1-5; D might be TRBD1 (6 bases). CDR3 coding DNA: TGTGCCAGCAGCCAAAACAGGGTCCAGCCCCAGCATTTT. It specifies CASSQNRVQPQHF. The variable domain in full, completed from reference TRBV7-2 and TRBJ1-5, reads GAGVSQSPSNKVTEKGKDVELRCDPISGHTALYWYRQSLGQGLEFLIYFQGNSAPDKSGLPSDRFSAERTGGSVSTLTIQRTQQEDSAVYLCASSQNRVQPQHFGDGTRLSIL.